A single sample is the source of the 7 T cell receptor beta chains below, sequenced in a study of CD8+ T cells in alopecia areata. Treatment described: oral pan-JAK inhibitor, 5-10 mg twice daily. cDNA serving as the sequencing template came from extracted, reverse transcribed RNA. The table came from immunoSEQ multiplex PCR; TCRdb's copy has only in-frame clones and leaves some out. The sample comprises 85,000 to 110,000 clones, under 90% of which are singletons, and around 10% rests with the top ten. Here the sequenced sample was CD8+ T cells sorted from blood, taken around week 34, from a patient treated with tofacitinib. These receptors were taken from a human donor with alopecia areata.

A few counts support this clone. The chain recombines TRBV29-1 with TRBJ2-7; TRBD2 matches 12 bases. The CDR3 sequence is 14 residues long. Unmatched junction bases numbered 0, after V lost 1 base and J lost 2 bases. CDR1 and CDR2 from the germline V gene are SQVTM and ANQGSEA. CDR3 DNA: TGCAGCGTTGAAGGGACTAGCGGGACCTACGAGCAGTACTTC. Protein sequence: CSVEGTSGTYEQYF.

J is TRBJ2-5 and V is TRBV15, with D unclear. The CDR3 sequence is 17 residues long. Trimming took 5 bases from V and 4 from J, leaving 23 bases between them. Germline V gene sequence: CDR1 LNHNV, CDR2 YYDKDF (reference sequence). Written as DNA, the CDR3 is TGTGCCACCAGCTCCAAACACGGAGATCTCATCTTAGAGACCCAGTACTTC. Its protein product is CATSSKHGDLILETQYF.

This clone came up a few times. The V gene is TRBV30, the J gene TRBJ2-7; D might be TRBD2 (5 bases). Between the trimmed V and J ends, which lost 8 bases and 7 bases, there was a span of 21 bases. Germline values: CDR1 GTSNPN, CDR2 SVGIG (reference sequence). The CDR3 spans 13 residues. CDR3 sequence: CATRKPPEGEQYF. The CDR3 bases are TGTGCCACTAGAAAGCCGCCCGAAGGGGAGCAGTACTTC.

The chain is built from TRBV5-1 and TRBJ2-1; D could derive from TRBD1 or TRBD2 (5 bases each). This CDR3 is built from 17 residues. CDR1 and CDR2 from the germline V gene are SGHRS and YFSETQ. Trimming stripped 3 bases from V and 2 bases from J, with 18 bases between. CDR3 residues: CASSSGTSSFPYNEQFF. The CDR3 bases are TGCGCCAGCAGCTCGGGGACCAGCTCGTTCCCCTACAATGAGCAGTTCTTC.

The CDR3 sequence is CASRERTAYNEQFF. In DNA, the CDR3 is TGTGCCAGTCGGGAGCGGACAGCATACAATGAGCAGTTCTTC. The rearrangement uses TRBV27 and TRBJ2-1; D tentatively reads TRBD1 or TRBD2 (6 bases each). Germline assignment: CDR1 MNHEY and CDR2 SMNVEV (reference sequence). The V gene lost 9 bases and the J gene lost 4 bases, with 16 bases spanning the gap. CDR3 length: 14 amino acids.

The rearrangement links TRBV9 to TRBJ2-2; D ambiguous. Per the germline V gene, CDR1 is SGDLS and CDR2 is YYNGEE. The V end was cut by 0 bases, the J end by 3 bases, with 9 bases between. The CDR3 spans 15 residues. DNA for the CDR3: TGTGCCAGCAGCGTAGGCAACTCCTACACCGGGGAGCTGTTTTTT. Translation: CASSVGNSYTGELFF. Full variable domain (remainder filled in from reference TRBV9 and TRBJ2-2): DSGVTQTPKHLITATGQRVTLRCSPRSGDLSVYWYQQSLDQGLQFLIQYYNGEERAKGNILERFSAQQFPDLHSELNLSSLELGDSALYFCASSVGNSYTGELFFGEGSRLTVL.

The chain recombines TRBV4-2 with TRBJ1-1; D ambiguous. The CDR3 is 12 residues long. Germline CDR1 reads LGHNA; CDR2 reads YNFKEQ. Trimming took off 0 bases at V and 11 bases at J, with 10 bases between the two ends. The CDR3 DNA follows: TGTGCCAGCAGCCAAGATCCCCGCGTGGCTTTCTTT. This encodes CASSQDPRVAFF.